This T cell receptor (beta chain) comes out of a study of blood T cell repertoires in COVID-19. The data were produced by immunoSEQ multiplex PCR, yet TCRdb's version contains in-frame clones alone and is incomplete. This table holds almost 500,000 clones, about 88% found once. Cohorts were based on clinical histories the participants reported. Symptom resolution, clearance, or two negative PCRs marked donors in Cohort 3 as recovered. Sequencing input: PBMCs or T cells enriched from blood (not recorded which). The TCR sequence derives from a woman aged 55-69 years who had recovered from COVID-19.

CDR3 loop: CSGMAGETQYF. Here the CDR3 DNA reads TGCAGCGGGATGGCGGGAGAGACCCAGTACTTC. The chain carries TRBV29-1 and TRBJ2-5, with D maybe TRBD2 (5 bases). The V end lost 7 bases, the J end lost 4 bases, and 10 bases lay between the germline ends. This CDR3 comprises 11 residues. Germline V gene sequence: CDR1 SQVTM, CDR2 ANQGSEA.